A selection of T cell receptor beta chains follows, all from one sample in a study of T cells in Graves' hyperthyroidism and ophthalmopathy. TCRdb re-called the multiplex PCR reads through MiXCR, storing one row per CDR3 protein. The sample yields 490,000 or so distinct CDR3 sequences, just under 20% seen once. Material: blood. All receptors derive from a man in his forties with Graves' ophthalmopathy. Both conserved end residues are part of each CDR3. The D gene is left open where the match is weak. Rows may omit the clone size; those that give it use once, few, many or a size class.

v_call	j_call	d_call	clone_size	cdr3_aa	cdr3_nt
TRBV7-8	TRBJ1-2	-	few	CASRPPGTVEGYTF	TGTGCCAGCAGACCTCCAGGGACCGTGGAAGGCTACACCTTC
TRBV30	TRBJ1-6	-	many	CAWSPPRGRNSPLHF	TGTGCCTGGAGTCCCCCCCGGGGTAGGAATTCACCCCTCCACTTT
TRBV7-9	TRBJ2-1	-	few	CASALDRAADEQFF	TGTGCCAGCGCCCTAGATAGAGCGGCCGATGAGCAGTTCTTC
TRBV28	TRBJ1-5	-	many	CASSKHGGQNNQPQHF	TGTGCCAGCAGTAAGCACGGGGGGCAGAACAATCAGCCCCAGCATTTT
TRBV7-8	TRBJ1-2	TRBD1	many	CASSLGTGGPGYTF	TGTGCCAGCAGCTTAGGGACAGGGGGTCCTGGCTACACCTTC
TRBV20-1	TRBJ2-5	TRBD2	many	CSARGLASLETQYF	TGCAGTGCTAGGGGACTAGCGAGTCTAGAGACCCAGTACTTC
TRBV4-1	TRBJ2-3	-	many	CASSFPGNSPTQYF	TGCGCCAGCAGCTTCCCTGGGAACAGCCCAACGCAGTATTTT
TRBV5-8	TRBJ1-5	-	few	CASSLDTAGVRQPQHF	TGTGCCAGCAGCTTGGATACGGCAGGGGTGCGTCAGCCCCAGCATTTT
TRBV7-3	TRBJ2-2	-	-	CASSSAGYTGELFF	TGTGCCAGCAGCTCCGCCGGTTACACCGGGGAGCTGTTTTTT
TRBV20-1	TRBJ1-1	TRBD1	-	CSARETGGMNTEAFF	TGCAGTGCTAGAGAGACAGGGGGCATGAACACTGAAGCTTTCTTT
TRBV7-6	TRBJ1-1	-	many	CASRSDRRSTEAFF	TGTGCCAGCAGATCAGACAGGAGGAGCACTGAAGCTTTCTTT
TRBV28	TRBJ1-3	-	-	CASSLDRRNTIYF	TGTGCCAGCAGTTTAGATAGAAGAAACACCATATATTTT
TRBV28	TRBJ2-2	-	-	CATIGSPGELFF	TGTGCCACCATAGGATCACCCGGGGAGCTGTTTTTT
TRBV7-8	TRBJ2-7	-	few	CASSLRGSGQSYEQYF	TGTGCCAGCAGCTTACGCGGAAGCGGCCAATCCTACGAGCAGTACTTC
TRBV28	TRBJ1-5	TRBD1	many	CASGGGQEYQPQHF	TGTGCCAGCGGGGGGGGACAGGAGTATCAGCCCCAGCATTTT
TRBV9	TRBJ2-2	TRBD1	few	CASSSGQGAAGELFF	TGTGCCAGCAGCTCTGGACAGGGGGCTGCCGGGGAGCTGTTTTTT
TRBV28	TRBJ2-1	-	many	CASREGGFSYNEQFF	TGTGCCAGCAGAGAGGGTGGGTTCTCCTACAATGAGCAGTTCTTC
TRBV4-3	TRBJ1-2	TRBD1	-	CASSQGRTGKGYTF	TGCGCCAGCAGCCAAGGGAGGACAGGGAAAGGCTACACCTTC
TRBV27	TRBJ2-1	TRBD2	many	CASRGLAGGDEQFF	TGTGCCAGCAGAGGACTAGCGGGGGGCGATGAGCAGTTCTTC
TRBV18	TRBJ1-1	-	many	CASSPLDHSNTEAFF	TGTGCCAGCTCACCTCTCGACCATTCGAACACTGAAGCTTTCTTT
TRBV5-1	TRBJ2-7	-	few	CASSSSSSELPYEQYF	TGCGCCAGCAGCTCCTCGAGTTCGGAATTACCCTACGAGCAGTACTTC
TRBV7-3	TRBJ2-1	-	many	CASSLSRDISHEQFF	TGTGCCAGCAGCTTGTCCCGGGACATCTCCCATGAGCAGTTCTTC
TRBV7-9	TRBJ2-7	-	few	CASSLEQGLLYEQYF	TGTGCCAGCAGCTTGGAGCAGGGACTCCTTTACGAGCAGTACTTC
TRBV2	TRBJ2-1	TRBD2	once	CASMPGLAGEYNEQFF	TGTGCCAGCATGCCGGGACTAGCGGGGGAGTACAATGAGCAGTTCTTC
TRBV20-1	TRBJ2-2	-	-	CSARTGDTGELFF	TGCAGTGCTAGAACCGGTGACACCGGGGAGCTGTTTTTT
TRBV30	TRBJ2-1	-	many	CAWSPLYDEQFF	TGTGCCTGGAGTCCACTATATGATGAGCAGTTCTTC
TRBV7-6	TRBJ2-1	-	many	CASSLSDWTKNEQFF	TGTGCCAGCAGCTTATCCGACTGGACTAAGAATGAGCAGTTCTTC
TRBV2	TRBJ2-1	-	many	CASRLYNEQFF	TGTGCCAGCAGGCTATACAATGAGCAGTTCTTC
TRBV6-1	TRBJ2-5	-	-	CANTADNQETQYF	TGTGCCAACACAGCGGACAACCAAGAGACCCAGTACTTC
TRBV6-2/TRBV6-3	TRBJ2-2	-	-	CASSYRTLLNTGELFF	TGTGCCAGCAGTTACAGGACCCTATTGAACACCGGGGAGCTGTTTTTT
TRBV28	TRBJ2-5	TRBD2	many	CASSLSSSGRRGTKETQYF	TGTGCCAGCAGTTTATCTTCTAGCGGGAGAAGGGGAACGAAAGAGACCCAGTACTTC
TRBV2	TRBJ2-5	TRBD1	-	CASRRQGYQETQYF	TGTGCCAGCAGACGACAGGGGTACCAAGAGACCCAGTACTTC
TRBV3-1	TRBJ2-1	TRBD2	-	CASSPSGGALNEQFF	TGTGCCAGCAGCCCTAGCGGGGGGGCCCTCAATGAGCAGTTCTTC
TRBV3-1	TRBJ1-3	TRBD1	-	CASSRQGGSGNTMYF	TGTGCCAGCAGCCGACAGGGAGGGTCTGGAAACACCATGTATTTT
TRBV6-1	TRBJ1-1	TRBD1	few	CASRAQGQGAEAFF	TGTGCCAGCAGAGCGCAGGGACAGGGGGCTGAAGCTTTCTTT
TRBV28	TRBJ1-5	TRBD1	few	CASFAGTGAVGNQPQHF	TGTGCCAGCTTCGCCGGGACAGGGGCGGTTGGCAATCAGCCCCAGCATTTT
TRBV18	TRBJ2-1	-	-	CASSPPPGDEQSF	TGTGCCAGCTCACCACCCCCGGGCGATGAGCAGTCCTTC
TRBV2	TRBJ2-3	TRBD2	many	CASSARGGSTDTQYF	TGTGCCAGCAGTGCCCGCGGGGGAAGCACAGATACGCAGTATTTT
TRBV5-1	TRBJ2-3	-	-	CASSARRGATHTDTQYF	TGCGCCAGCAGCGCCCGAAGGGGGGCGACTCACACAGATACGCAGTATTTT
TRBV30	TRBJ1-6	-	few	CAWMNGSPLHF	TGTGCCTGGATGAACGGATCACCCCTCCACTTT
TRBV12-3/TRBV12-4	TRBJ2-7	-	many	CASSFSGLRYSEQYF	TGTGCCAGCAGTTTCTCAGGGTTGAGGTACTCCGAGCAGTACTTC
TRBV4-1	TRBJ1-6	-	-	CASSHGTPNSPLHF	TGCGCCAGCAGCCACGGGACACCAAATTCACCCCTCCACTTT
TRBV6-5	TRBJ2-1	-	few	CASSYSNVPTGSYNEQFF	TGTGCCAGCAGTTACTCGAATGTGCCCACAGGGTCCTACAATGAGCAGTTCTTC
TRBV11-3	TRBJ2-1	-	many	CASSTTGTNEQFF	TGTGCCAGCAGCACGACTGGTACCAATGAGCAGTTCTTC
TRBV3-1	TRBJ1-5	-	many	CASSLSEGQPQHF	TGTGCCAGCAGCCTATCCGAGGGGCAGCCCCAGCATTTT
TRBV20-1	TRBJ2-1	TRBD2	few	CSVVRAGGAGNEQFF	TGCAGTGTGGTTCGGGCCGGGGGGGCCGGTAATGAGCAGTTCTTC
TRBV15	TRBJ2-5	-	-	CATSRDTGRETQYF	TGTGCCACCAGCAGAGATACAGGGAGAGAGACCCAGTACTTC
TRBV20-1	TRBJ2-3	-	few	CSASYATGRGHSTDTQYF	TGCAGTGCTTCTTACGCCACTGGGCGGGGACATAGCACAGATACGCAGTATTTT
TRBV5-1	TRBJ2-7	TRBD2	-	CASYIAGTHEQYF	TGCGCCAGCTACATAGCGGGAACCCACGAGCAGTACTTC
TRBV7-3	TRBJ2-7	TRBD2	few	CASSARGGPYEQYF	TGTGCCAGCAGCGCACGGGGGGGGCCCTACGAGCAGTACTTC
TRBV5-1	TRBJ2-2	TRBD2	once	CASKRLAGQTGELFF	TGCGCCAGCAAAAGACTAGCGGGGCAGACCGGGGAGCTGTTTTTT
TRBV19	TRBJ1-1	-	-	CASRGAGRRTEAFF	TGTGCCAGTAGAGGGGCAGGGAGGAGAACTGAAGCTTTCTTT
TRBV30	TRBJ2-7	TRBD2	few	CAWSGSGNTAQYF	TGTGCCTGGAGTGGTAGCGGGAATACGGCGCAGTACTTC
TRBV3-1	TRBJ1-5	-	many	CASSSAAYSNQPQHF	TGTGCCAGCAGCTCGGCCGCGTATAGCAATCAGCCCCAGCATTTT
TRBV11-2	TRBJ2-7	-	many	CASSLISGEQYF	TGTGCCAGCAGCTTAATATCGGGAGAGCAGTACTTC
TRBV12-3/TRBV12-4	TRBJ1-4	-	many	CASSLRGTGEKLFF	TGTGCCAGCAGTTTGCGTGGAACGGGTGAAAAACTGTTTTTT
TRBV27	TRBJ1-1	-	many	CASTAPGMNTEAFF	TGTGCCAGCACCGCCCCAGGTATGAACACTGAAGCTTTCTTT
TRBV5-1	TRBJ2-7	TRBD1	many	CASSLDGTGFNEQYF	TGCGCCAGCAGCTTGGACGGGACAGGGTTTAACGAGCAGTACTTC
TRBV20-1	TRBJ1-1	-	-	CSARDPLTKPEASF	TGCAGTGCAAGAGACCCCTTGACAAAACCTGAAGCTTCCTTT